This T cell receptor (beta chain) was sequenced for a study of radiotherapy plus CTLA-4 blockade in lung cancer. This clone was seen a handful of times. CDR1 is LNHDA, CDR2 SQIVND, per germline (reference sequence). The V segment lost 7 bases and the J segment 5 bases; nucleotides outside the gene matches: 8. The CDR3 spans 14 residues. Ipilimumab CTLA-4 blockade and focal radiation were given to patients with chemo-refractory metastatic non-small-cell lung cancer. Assay: immunoSEQ multiplex PCR; the TCRdb copy retains only in-frame clones and omits some. The sample lists tens of thousands of clones, roughly 87% seen once, with 35% to 45% in the top ten.

The specimen comprised peripheral blood, sampled from a patient treated with radiotherapy plus ipilimumab. The clonotype comes from a human donor with non-small cell lung cancer that progressed on radiotherapy plus ipilimumab. The chain recombines TRBV19 with TRBJ1-2, with TRBD1 identical over 9 bases. CDR3 region: CASNLQGAPYGYTF. The CDR3 DNA sequence: TGTGCCAGTAATCTACAGGGGGCTCCGTATGGCTACACCTTC.